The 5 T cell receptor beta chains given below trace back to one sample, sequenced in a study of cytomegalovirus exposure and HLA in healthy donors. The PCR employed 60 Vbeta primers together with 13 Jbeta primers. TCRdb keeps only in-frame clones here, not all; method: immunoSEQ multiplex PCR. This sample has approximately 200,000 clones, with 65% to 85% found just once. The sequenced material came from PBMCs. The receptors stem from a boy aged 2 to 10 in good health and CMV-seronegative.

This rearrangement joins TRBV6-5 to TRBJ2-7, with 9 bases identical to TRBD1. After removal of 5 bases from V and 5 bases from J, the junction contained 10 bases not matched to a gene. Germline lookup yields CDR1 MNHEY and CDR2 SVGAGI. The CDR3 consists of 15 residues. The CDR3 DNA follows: TGTGCCAGCAGTCCTGAAGGACAGGGGCACCACGAGCAGTACTTC. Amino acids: CASSPEGQGHHEQYF.

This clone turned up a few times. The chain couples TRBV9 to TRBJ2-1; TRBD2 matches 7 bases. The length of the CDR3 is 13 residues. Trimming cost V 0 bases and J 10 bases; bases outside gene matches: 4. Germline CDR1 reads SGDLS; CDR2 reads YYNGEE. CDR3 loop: CASSVAQGGEQFF. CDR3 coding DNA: TGTGCCAGCAGCGTAGCGCAGGGAGGGGAGCAGTTCTTC.

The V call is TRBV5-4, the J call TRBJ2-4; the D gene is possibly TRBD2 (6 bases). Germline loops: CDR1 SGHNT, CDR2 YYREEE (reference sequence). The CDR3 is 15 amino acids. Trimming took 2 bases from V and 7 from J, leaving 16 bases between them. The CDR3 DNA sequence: TGTGCCAGCAGCTTAGTAGGAGGGACTGCTAACATTCAGTACTTC. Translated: CASSLVGGTANIQYF.

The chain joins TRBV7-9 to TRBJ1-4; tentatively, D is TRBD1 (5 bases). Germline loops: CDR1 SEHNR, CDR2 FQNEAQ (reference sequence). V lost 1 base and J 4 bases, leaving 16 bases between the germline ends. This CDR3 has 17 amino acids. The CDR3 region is CASSLDPDGRDNEKLFF. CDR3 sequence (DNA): TGTGCCAGCAGCTTAGATCCCGACGGCAGGGATAATGAAAAACTGTTTTTT. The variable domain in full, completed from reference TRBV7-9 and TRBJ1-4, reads DTGVSQNPRHKITKRGQNVTFRCDPISEHNRLYWYRQTLGQGPEFLTYFQNEAQLEKSRLLSDRFSAERPKGSFSTLEIQRTEQGDSAMYLCASSLDPDGRDNEKLFFGSGTQLSVL.

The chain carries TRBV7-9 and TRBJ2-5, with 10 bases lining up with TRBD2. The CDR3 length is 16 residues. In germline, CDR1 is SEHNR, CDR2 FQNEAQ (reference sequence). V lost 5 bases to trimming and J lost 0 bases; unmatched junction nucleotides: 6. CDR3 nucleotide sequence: TGTGCCAGCAGCCCCGAGCGGGGGGGGTACCAAGAGACCCAGTACTTC. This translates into CASSPERGGYQETQYF.